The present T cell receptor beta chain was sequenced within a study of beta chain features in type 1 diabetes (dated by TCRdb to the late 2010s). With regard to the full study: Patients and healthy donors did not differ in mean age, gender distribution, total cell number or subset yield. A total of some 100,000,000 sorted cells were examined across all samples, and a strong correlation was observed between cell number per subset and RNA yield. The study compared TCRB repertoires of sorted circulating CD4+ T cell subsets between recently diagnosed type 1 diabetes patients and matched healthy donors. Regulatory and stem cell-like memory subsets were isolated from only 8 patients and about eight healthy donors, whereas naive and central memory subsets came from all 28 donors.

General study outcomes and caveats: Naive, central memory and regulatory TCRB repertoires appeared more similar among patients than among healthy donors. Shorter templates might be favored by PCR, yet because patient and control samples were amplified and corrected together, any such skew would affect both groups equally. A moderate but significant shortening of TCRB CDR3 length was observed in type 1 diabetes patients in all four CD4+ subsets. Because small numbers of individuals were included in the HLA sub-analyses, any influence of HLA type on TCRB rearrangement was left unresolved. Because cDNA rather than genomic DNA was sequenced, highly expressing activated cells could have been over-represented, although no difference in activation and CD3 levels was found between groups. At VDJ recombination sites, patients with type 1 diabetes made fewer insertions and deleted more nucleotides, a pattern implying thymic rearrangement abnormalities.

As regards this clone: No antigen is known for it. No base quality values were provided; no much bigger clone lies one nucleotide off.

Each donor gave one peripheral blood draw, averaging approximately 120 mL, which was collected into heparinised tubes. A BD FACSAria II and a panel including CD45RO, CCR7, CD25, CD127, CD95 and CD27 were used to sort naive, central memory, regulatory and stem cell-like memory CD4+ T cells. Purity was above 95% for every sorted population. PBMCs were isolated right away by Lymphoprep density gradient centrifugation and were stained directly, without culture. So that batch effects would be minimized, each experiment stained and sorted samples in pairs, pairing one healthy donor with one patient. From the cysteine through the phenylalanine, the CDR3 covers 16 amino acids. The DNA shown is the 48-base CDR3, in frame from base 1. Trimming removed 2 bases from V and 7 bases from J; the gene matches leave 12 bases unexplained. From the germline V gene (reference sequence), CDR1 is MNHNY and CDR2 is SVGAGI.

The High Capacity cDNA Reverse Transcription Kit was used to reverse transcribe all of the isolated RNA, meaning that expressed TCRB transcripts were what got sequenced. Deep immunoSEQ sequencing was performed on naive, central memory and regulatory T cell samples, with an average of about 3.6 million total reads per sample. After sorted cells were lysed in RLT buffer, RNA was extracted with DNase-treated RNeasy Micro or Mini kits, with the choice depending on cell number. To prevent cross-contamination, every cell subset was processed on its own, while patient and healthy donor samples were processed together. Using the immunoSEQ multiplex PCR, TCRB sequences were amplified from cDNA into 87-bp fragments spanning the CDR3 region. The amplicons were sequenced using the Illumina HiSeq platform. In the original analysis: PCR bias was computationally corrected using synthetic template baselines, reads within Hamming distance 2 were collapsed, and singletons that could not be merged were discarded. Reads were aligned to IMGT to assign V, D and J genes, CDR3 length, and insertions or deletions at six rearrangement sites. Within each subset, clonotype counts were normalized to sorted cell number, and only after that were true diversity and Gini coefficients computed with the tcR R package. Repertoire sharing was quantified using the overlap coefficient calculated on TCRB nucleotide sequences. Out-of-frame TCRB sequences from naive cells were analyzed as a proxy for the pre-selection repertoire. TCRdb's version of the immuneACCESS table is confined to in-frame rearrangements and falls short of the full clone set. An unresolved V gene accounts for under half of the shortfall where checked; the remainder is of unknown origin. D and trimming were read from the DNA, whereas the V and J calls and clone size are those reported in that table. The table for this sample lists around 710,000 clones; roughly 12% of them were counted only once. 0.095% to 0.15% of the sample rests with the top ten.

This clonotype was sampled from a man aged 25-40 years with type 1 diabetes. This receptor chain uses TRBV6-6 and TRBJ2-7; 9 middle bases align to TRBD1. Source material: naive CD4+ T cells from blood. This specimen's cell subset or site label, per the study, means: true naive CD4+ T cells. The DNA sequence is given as TGTGCCAGCAGTTACGGAGCGGGACAGGGAAAGTGGGAGCAGTACTTC. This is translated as CASSYGAGQGKWEQYF.